Listed here are 14 T cell receptor beta chains from one sample, sequenced in a study of T cells in women clearing cervical HPV infection. The protocol was immunoSEQ multiplex PCR, while the TCRdb copy is restricted to in-frame clones and leaves out a portion. The sample totals about 39,000 clones. The sequencing sample was made of blood buffy coat. The receptor set was obtained from a woman between 18 and 70 years old with a cervical HPV16 infection that either progressed to CIN3+ or cleared (not recorded which).

Comments on this clone: The CDR3 extends 3 residues past the end of the read, so its final part is completed from the germline J gene. The chain joins TRBV7-9 to TRBJ1-2, with D tentatively TRBD1 (5 bases). The CDR3 is 14 amino acids. V lost 3 bases and J 5 bases, leaving 13 bases between the germline ends. Per germline, CDR1 SEHNR and CDR2 FQNEAQ (reference sequence). The chain's CDR3 is CASSLSGLRYGYTF. CDR3 DNA (partial): TGTGCCAGCAGCTTGTCAGGGTTACGATATGGC. The whole variable domain, remainder taken from reference TRBV7-9 and TRBJ1-2, is DTGVSQNPRHKITKRGQNVTFRCDPISEHNRLYWYRQTLGQGPEFLTYFQNEAQLEKSRLLSDRFSAERPKGSFSTLEIQRTEQGDSAMYLCASSLSGLRYGYTFGSGTRLTVV.

Turning to this clone: The read gets to within 3 residues of the CDR3 end, and the germline J gene fills in the rest. The rearrangement joins TRBV7-6 to TRBJ2-1; no reliable D call. The V gene's germline CDR1 is SGHVS and CDR2 FNYEAQ. This CDR3 has 13 amino acids. The V gene lost 2 bases and the J gene lost 6 bases, with 8 bases spanning the gap. The CDR3 DNA, read in part, is TGTGCCAGCAGCTTAAGGCTCATCAATGAG. The encoded protein is CASSLRLINE. The full CDR3 protein is CASSLRLINEQFF.

Worth noting for this clone: The read terminates 3 residues before the CDR3 end, so the remaining end is supplied by the germline J gene. The chain has TRBV11-2 and TRBJ1-4; D call uncertain. V gave up 5 bases and J gave up 8 bases, with 12 bases separating them. In germline, CDR1 is SGHAT, CDR2 FQNNGV. This CDR3 spans 13 amino acids. CDR3 amino acids: CASSPGGGEKLFF. The sequenced CDR3 bases are TGTGCCAGCAGCCCAGGAGGAGGGGAAAAA.

Worth noting for this clone: The read stops 3 residues short of the end of the CDR3; the missing end is completed from the germline J gene. This chain joins TRBV4-1 and TRBJ2-2; 8 bases agree with TRBD2. Germline V lookup: CDR1 MGHRA, CDR2 YSYEKL. Unmatched junction bases numbered 4, after V lost 4 bases and J lost 0 bases. The CDR3 totals 16 residues. Incomplete CDR3 DNA: TGCGCCAGCAGCCCAATTAGCGGGGCGAACACCGGGGAG. Translated: CASSPISGANTGE. The entire CDR3 protein reads CASSPISGANTGELFF.

In regard to this clone: Read data end 3 residues before the CDR3 end; the end is taken from the germline J gene. This sequence joins TRBV20-1 and TRBJ2-2; 9 bases map to TRBD2. Germline V gene sequence: CDR1 DFQATT, CDR2 SNEGSKA (reference sequence). The CDR3 consists of 14 residues. Trimming cost V 5 bases and J 3 bases; bases outside gene matches: 4. Partial CDR3 DNA: TGCAGTGCTGGGACTAGCCAATACACCGGGGAG. Translated, it gives CSAGTSQYTGE. The full-length CDR3 reads as CSAGTSQYTGELFF.

Points on this clone: The sequenced fragment ends 3 residues before the CDR3 boundary, so the rest is inferred from the germline J gene. The genes are TRBV7-2 and TRBJ2-7; a possible D gene is TRBD1 (6 bases). Germline CDR1 and CDR2: SGHTA and FQGNSA. The CDR3 consists of 15 residues. V gave up 2 bases and J gave up 6 bases, with 17 bases separating them. The DNA read from the CDR3 is TGTGCCAGCAGCTTACATACGTTGGGGGCTCGCGAG. This codes for CASSLHTLGARE. The CDR3, in full, reads CASSLHTLGAREQYF.

The CDR3 loop is CASSLGQGGGYTF. Incomplete CDR3 DNA: TGCGCCAGCAGCCTGGGACAGGGGGGTGGC. The chain carries TRBV5-1 and TRBJ1-2; 11 bases fit TRBD1. The CDR3 extends 3 residues past the end of the read, so its final part is completed from the germline J gene. CDR1 is SGHRS, CDR2 YFSETQ, per germline. The CDR3 has 13 amino acids. V was clipped by 4 bases and J by 7 bases; unmatched bases: 3.

Concerning this clone: The read gets to within 3 residues of the CDR3 end, and the germline J gene fills in the rest. The V call is TRBV5-1, the J call TRBJ2-3; 9 bases match TRBD2. This CDR3 is 17 amino acids long. V shed 4 bases and J 2 bases; nucleotides not matched to a gene: 11. Per the germline V gene, CDR1 is SGHRS and CDR2 is YFSETQ. The CDR3 sequence: CASSLGGSGSPTDTQYF. The DNA read from the CDR3 is TGCGCCAGCAGCCTAGGGGGTAGCGGGAGCCCCACAGATACG.

Concerning this clone: The read is 3 residues too short to cover the CDR3 end, so that end is filled in from the germline J gene. The chain links TRBV30 to TRBJ2-6, with 7 bases that match TRBD2. Germline loops: CDR1 GTSNPN, CDR2 SVGIG (reference sequence). The CDR3 contains 15 residues. V trimming: 0 bases; J trimming: 2 bases; junction bases outside the gene matches: 1. The part of the CDR3 DNA that was read is TGTGCCTGGAGTGTTGGGGGGGCTGGGGCCAACGTC. Its protein product is CAWSVGGAGANV. The entire CDR3 reads CAWSVGGAGANVLTF.

Remarks on this clone: Sequencing ends 3 residues short of the CDR3 end; the germline J gene provides the rest. This chain links TRBV7-9 with TRBJ1-2; 8 bases line up with TRBD1. Germline CDR1 is SEHNR and CDR2 is FQNEAQ (reference sequence). The CDR3 contains 14 residues. The DNA read from the CDR3 is TGTGCCAGCAGCGACACGACAGGGGTAAACATC. This codes for CASSDTTGVNI. The entire CDR3 protein reads CASSDTTGVNIYTF.

As to this clone: The read stops 3 residues short of the end of the CDR3; the missing end is completed from the germline J gene. The chain uses TRBV5-6 and TRBJ2-2; tentatively, D is TRBD2 (5 bases). V was pared by 2 bases and J by 3 bases, with 8 bases between. CDR3 length: 14 residues. CDR1 and CDR2 from the germline V gene are SGHDT and YYEEEE. CDR3 residues: CASSFLGDTGELFF. The sequenced CDR3 bases are TGTGCCAGCAGCTTCCTCGGGGACACCGGGGAG.

A word on this clone: The read stops 3 residues short of the end of the CDR3; the missing end is completed from the germline J gene. The V call is TRBV7-2, the J call TRBJ2-4; D unclear. Germline lookup yields CDR1 SGHTA and CDR2 FQGNSA. The CDR3 sequence is 12 residues long. The CDR3 loop is CASSLDTIGQYF. The DNA read from the CDR3 is TGTGCCAGCAGTCTTGACACGATCGGT.

Regarding this clone: The read stops 3 residues short of the end of the CDR3; the missing end is completed from the germline J gene. The chain uses TRBV19 and TRBJ2-7, with 8 bases lining up with TRBD1. The CDR3 contains 16 residues. V lost 0 bases and J lost 5; bases outside the gene matches: 9. Germline CDR1 is LNHDA and CDR2 is SQIVND (reference sequence). Incomplete CDR3 DNA: TGTGCCAGTAGTATAGATCTAGGGACAGGTTCCAACGAG. It specifies CASSIDLGTGSNE. The whole CDR3 protein is CASSIDLGTGSNEQYF. Looking up the rest from reference TRBV19 and TRBJ2-7 gives the full variable domain: DGGITQSPKYLFRKEGQNVTLSCEQNLNHDAMYWYRQDPGQGLRLIYYSQIVNDFQKGDIAEGYSVSREKKESFPLTVTSAQKNPTAFYLCASSIDLGTGSNEQYFGPGTRLTVT.

With regard to this clone: The sequence runs out 3 residues before the end of the CDR3; the remainder is reconstructed from the germline J gene. The rearrangement links TRBV2 to TRBJ1-6; maybe TRBD1 (6 bases). Trimming pared 6 bases from V and 3 bases from J, leaving 12 bases between. CDR1 and CDR2 (germline): SNHLY, FYNNEI. The CDR3 contains 15 residues. The covered CDR3 bases are TGTGCCAGCAGGCCCACAGGGAACTATAATTCACCC. It is translated as CASRPTGNYNSP. The full-length CDR3 reads as CASRPTGNYNSPLHF.